This entry concerns a single T cell receptor (beta chain). The junction differs from germline at one of its ends, possibly a read error. The sample is drawn from a study of blood T cells in healthy people across ages. The germline V gene encodes CDR1 LNHNV and CDR2 YYDKDF (reference sequence). CDR3 length: 13 residues. Using a J-beta primer mix together with a sample-barcoded 5' primer, a second PCR was run for roughly 7 to 11 cycles. MiXCR, applied by TCRdb to the 5' RACE reads, yields one record per CDR3 protein. The sample has 1.5 million to 2 million distinct CDR3 sequences, approximately 28% seen once.

Source material: blood. The source is a woman aged 25 to 39 in good health. This chain links TRBV15 with TRBJ2-3; no clear D gene. CDR3 nucleotide sequence: TGTACCACCAGCAACGGCCCCACAGATACGCAGTATTTT. Protein product: CTTSNGPTDTQYF.